The rows below give T cell receptor beta chains drawn from one sample of a study of somatic reversion in DOCK8 deficiency. MiXCR, run by TCRdb on the multiplex PCR reads, gives a single entry per CDR3 protein. In the table there are roughly 4,100 distinct CDR3 sequences, more than 20% of which are singletons. Sequenced: peripheral blood. These receptors came from a human donor in good health. Each CDR3 is given with its conserved first and last residue. A D gene is named only where the DNA matches it firmly. Only some rows state a clone size, as once, few, many or a class for expanded clones.

d_gene | j_gene | abundance | len | v_gene | CDR3aa | CDR3nt
. | TRBJ1-6 | medium-sized | 16 | TRBV28 | CASSLQGSSYNSPLHF | TGTGCCAGCAGTTTACAGGGGAGCTCCTATAATTCACCCCTCCACTTT
. | TRBJ2-1 | . | 16 | TRBV7-3 | CASSVTPGTEYNEQFF | TGTGCCAGCAGCGTAACCCCCGGGACGGAATACAATGAGCAGTTCTTC
. | TRBJ2-7 | . | 14 | TRBV2 | CASSEGIISYEQYF | TGTGCCAGCTCCGAAGGGATTATCTCCTACGAGCAGTACTTC
. | TRBJ1-1 | medium-sized | 19 | TRBV19 | CASSIYPVGAARMNTEAFF | TGTGCCAGTAGTATCTACCCGGTGGGGGCAGCGCGCATGAACACTGAAGCTTTCTTT
TRBD1 | TRBJ1-1 | . | 19 | TRBV5-1 | CASSPLVPGTGKENTEAFF | TGCGCCAGCAGCCCCCTGGTCCCCGGGACAGGGAAGGAGAACACTGAAGCTTTCTTT
. | TRBJ1-4 | . | 12 | TRBV20-1 | CSATSKVEKLFF | TGCAGTGCTACCTCCAAGGTTGAAAAACTGTTTTTT
. | TRBJ1-1 | . | 13 | TRBV9 | CASSTSANTEAFF | TGTGCCAGCTCTACGTCAGCGAACACTGAAGCTTTCTTT
. | TRBJ1-5 | . | 18 | TRBV6-2/TRBV6-3 | CASSYSTGALMENQPQHF | TGTGCCAGCAGTTACTCGACGGGCGCTTTGATGGAAAATCAGCCCCAGCATTTT
. | TRBJ1-1 | medium-sized | 14 | TRBV28 | CASSLWGGNTEAFF | TGTGCCAGCAGTTTATGGGGAGGGAACACTGAAGCTTTCTTT
. | TRBJ2-6 | medium-sized | 12 | TRBV30 | CAWHSGANVLTF | TGTGCCTGGCACTCTGGGGCCAACGTCCTGACTTTC
. | TRBJ1-1 | medium-sized | 13 | TRBV7-9 | CASSSMNRNEAFF | TGTGCCAGCAGCTCAATGAACAGGAATGAAGCTTTCTTT
. | TRBJ2-7 | . | 15 | TRBV5-1 | CASSLDPANSYEQYF | TGCGCCAGCAGCTTGGACCCGGCCAACTCCTACGAGCAGTACTTC
TRBD2 | TRBJ2-3 | . | 16 | TRBV5-4 | CASSRKTSGDTDTQYF | TGTGCCAGCAGCCGGAAGACTAGCGGGGACACAGATACGCAGTATTTT
. | TRBJ1-2 | . | 15 | TRBV5-4 | CASSFGFRTSYGYTF | TGTGCCAGCAGCTTTGGGTTCAGAACATCATATGGCTACACCTTC
TRBD2 | TRBJ2-7 | few | 14 | TRBV28 | CASSFRLAGTEQYF | TGTGCCAGCAGTTTTAGACTAGCGGGGACCGAGCAGTACTTC
TRBD1 | TRBJ1-6 | . | 14 | TRBV6-6 | CASGMTGANSPLHF | TGTGCCAGCGGCATGACAGGGGCCAATTCACCCCTCCACTTT
. | TRBJ1-1 | few | 16 | TRBV27 | CASSLSMGGMNTEAFF | TGTGCCAGCAGTTTATCGATGGGGGGGATGAACACTGAAGCTTTCTTT
TRBD1 | TRBJ2-7 | medium-sized | 14 | TRBV5-6 | CASSRGTGTYEQYF | TGTGCCAGCAGCCGCGGGACAGGGACCTACGAGCAGTACTTC
TRBD1 | TRBJ1-2 | medium-sized | 16 | TRBV5-6 | CASSLGQGARGYGYTF | TGTGCCAGCAGCTTGGGGCAGGGGGCGCGAGGCTATGGCTACACCTTC
. | TRBJ1-1 | few | 13 | TRBV20-1 | CSARGGGNTEAFF | TGCAGTGCCCGGGGAGGGGGGAACACTGAAGCTTTCTTT
. | TRBJ2-7 | few | 11 | TRBV7-8 | CASSSNYEQYF | TGTGCCAGCAGCTCAAACTACGAGCAGTACTTC
TRBD1 | TRBJ1-6 | . | 14 | TRBV5-1 | CASRGGQADSPLHF | TGCGCCAGCAGGGGGGGACAGGCGGATTCACCCCTCCACTTT
. | TRBJ1-5 | medium-sized | 16 | TRBV12-3/TRBV12-4 | CASSLLVGGLNQPQHF | TGTGCCAGCAGTTTATTGGTCGGGGGACTCAATCAGCCCCAGCATTTT
TRBD1 | TRBJ1-2 | medium-sized | 14 | TRBV19 | CASRDRGRDYGYTF | TGTGCCAGTAGGGACAGGGGGCGCGACTATGGCTACACCTTC